This is a list of T cell receptor beta chains from one sample in a study of T cells expressing NK-cell markers. Using the 5' RACE reads, TCRdb records one entry per CDR3 protein without DNA. Its listing shows roughly 450,000 distinct CDR3 sequences. The sample consisted of blood T cells: a sorted CD56 or NKG2C T cell subset, CD4+ or CD8+ T cells, or bulk PBMC T cells (not recorded which). The receptors stem from a woman in her fifties or sixties in good health. The CDR3 runs from the conserved cysteine through the conserved F or W.

TRBV5-1	TRBJ2-7	CASSGLTRYEQYF
TRBV5-6	TRBJ1-3	CASSGRQGYSGNTIYF
TRBV6-2/TRBV6-3	TRBJ1-1	CASSDRGRTEAFF
TRBV27	TRBJ1-6	CASSLLGQYNSPLHF
TRBV11-3	TRBJ2-7	CASSQPSYEQYF
TRBV5-5	TRBJ2-1	CASSPIAGSYNEQFF
TRBV18	TRBJ2-2	CASSPRADFDTGELFF
TRBV3-1	TRBJ2-1	CASSPDLAALGAGEQFF
TRBV15	TRBJ1-2	CATSRGQGPGYTF
TRBV12-3/TRBV12-4	TRBJ2-1	CASKRAGIYEQFF
TRBV24-1	TRBJ2-1	CATSAPGGGEQFF
TRBV10-1	TRBJ2-5	CASSPGVRKQETQYF
TRBV6-5	TRBJ2-3	CASSPLAGGPADTQYF
TRBV12-3/TRBV12-4	TRBJ2-4	CASTRQGVGNIQYF
TRBV24-1	TRBJ2-3	CATSEPSGIADTQYF
TRBV28	TRBJ2-3	CASSLNRGSRHTDTQYF
TRBV20-1	TRBJ2-1	CSARDRGVGNEQFF
TRBV11-2	TRBJ2-3	CASSLRGGGASGRRLNTQYF
TRBV3-1	TRBJ1-1	CASSQSDRGSTEAFF
TRBV2	TRBJ1-1	CASSRPGTLKAFF
TRBV12-3/TRBV12-4	TRBJ1-2	CASSSMTLGRGNLPGYTF
TRBV3-1	TRBJ1-6	CASRTGTGDQGNNSPLHF
TRBV7-8	TRBJ1-6	CASSLVKTRTGSYSPLHF
TRBV11-2	TRBJ1-1	CASSNRRGANTEAFF
TRBV9	TRBJ2-5	CASSAGGETQYF
TRBV29-1	TRBJ1-2	CSGSGGNYGYTF